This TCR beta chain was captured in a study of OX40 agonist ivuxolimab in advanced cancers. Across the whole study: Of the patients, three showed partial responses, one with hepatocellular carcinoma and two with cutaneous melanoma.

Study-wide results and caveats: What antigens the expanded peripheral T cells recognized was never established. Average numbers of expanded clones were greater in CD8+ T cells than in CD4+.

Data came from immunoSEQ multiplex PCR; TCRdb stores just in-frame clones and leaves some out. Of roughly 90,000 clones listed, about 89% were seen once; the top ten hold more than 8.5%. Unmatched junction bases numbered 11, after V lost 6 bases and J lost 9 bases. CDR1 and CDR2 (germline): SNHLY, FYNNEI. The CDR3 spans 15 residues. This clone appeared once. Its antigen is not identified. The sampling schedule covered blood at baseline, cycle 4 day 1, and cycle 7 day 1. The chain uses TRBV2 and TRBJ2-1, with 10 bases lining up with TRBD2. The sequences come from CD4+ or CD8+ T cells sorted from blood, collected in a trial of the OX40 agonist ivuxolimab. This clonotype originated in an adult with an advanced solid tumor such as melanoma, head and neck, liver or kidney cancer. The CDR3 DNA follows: TGTGCCAGCAGCCAAAGGTCTAGCGGGAGCGGTGAGCAGTTCTTC. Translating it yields CASSQRSSGSGEQFF.